These 4 T cell receptor beta chains came from one sample sequenced in a study of OX40 agonist ivuxolimab in advanced cancers. The method was the immunoSEQ multiplex PCR assay. TCRdb's version of the immuneACCESS table is confined to in-frame rearrangements and falls short of the full clone set. An unresolved V gene accounts for under half of the shortfall where checked; the remainder is of unknown origin. For this sample there are tens of thousands of clones; 80% to 90% appear just once. Under 0.35% of the sample goes to the ten largest clones. The material was CD4+ or CD8+ T cells sorted from blood, obtained in a trial of the OX40 agonist ivuxolimab. The receptors originated from an adult with an advanced solid tumor such as melanoma, head and neck, liver or kidney cancer.

CDR3 residues: CASSFSGGFYNEQFF. In nucleotides, the CDR3 is TGTGCCAGCAGTTTTAGCGGGGGGTTCTACAATGAGCAGTTCTTC. The chain joins TRBV6-6 to TRBJ2-1, with 10 bases aligning to TRBD2. The CDR3 consists of 15 residues. The trim removed 4 bases at V and 3 bases at J, leaving 3 bases unmatched. The germline CDR1 and CDR2 sequences are MNHNY and SVGAGI (reference sequence).

The chain carries TRBV5-8 and TRBJ2-5; the match to TRBD2 covers 8 bases. The CDR3 is 15 amino acids. Germline V gene lookup returns CDR1 SGHTS and CDR2 YDEGEE. Trimming took 0 bases from V and 5 from J; bases not matched to a gene: 6. The CDR3 is CASSLALAGRETQYF. CDR3 coding DNA: TGTGCCAGCAGCTTGGCTCTAGCGGGCCGGGAGACCCAGTACTTC.

This clone was recorded a few times. The chain couples TRBV19 to TRBJ2-2; weak D call: TRBD1 (6 bases). V lost 1 base and J lost 4, with 7 bases in between. The CDR3 covers 14 residues. Per germline, CDR1 LNHDA and CDR2 SQIVND (reference sequence). The CDR3 region has the DNA TGTGCCAGTAGTATAGCCAGGGGCACCGGGGAGCTGTTTTTT. Its translation: CASSIARGTGELFF.

CDR3 in amino acids: CASSGGQGVSGNTIYF. As DNA, the CDR3 is TGTGCCAGCAGTGGGGGACAGGGGGTGTCGGGAAACACCATATATTTT. This chain uses TRBV2 with TRBJ1-3, with 11 bases identical to TRBD1. Per the germline V gene, CDR1 is SNHLY and CDR2 is FYNNEI. V dropped 4 bases and J dropped 4; count of bases not matched to a gene: 6. The CDR3 runs to 16 residues.